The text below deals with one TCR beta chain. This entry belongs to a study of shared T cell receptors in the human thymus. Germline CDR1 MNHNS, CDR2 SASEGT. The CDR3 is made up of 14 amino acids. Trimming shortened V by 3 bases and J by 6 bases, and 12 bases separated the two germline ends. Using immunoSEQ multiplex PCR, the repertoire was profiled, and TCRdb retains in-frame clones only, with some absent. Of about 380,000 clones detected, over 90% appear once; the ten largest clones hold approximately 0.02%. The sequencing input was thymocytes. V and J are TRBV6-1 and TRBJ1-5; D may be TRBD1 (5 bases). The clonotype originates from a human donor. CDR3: CASSDWAQGQPQHF. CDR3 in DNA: TGTGCCAGCAGTGACTGGGCCCAGGGTCAGCCCCAGCATTTT.